The 30 T cell receptor beta chains in this list originate from one sample, sequenced in a study of T cell responses to AZD1222 COVID-19 vaccine. Using immunoSEQ multiplex PCR, the repertoire was profiled, and TCRdb retains in-frame clones only, with some absent. This table holds approximately 80,000 clones, 80% to 90% found once. The material was peripheral blood, obtained on day 0 of AZD1222 vaccination. These receptors were collected from an adult in good health.

The CDR3 here is CASSKRLTGPPVYGYTF. DNA of the CDR3: TGTGCCAGCAGCAAAAGGCTGACAGGCCCACCCGTCTATGGCTACACCTTC. The gene calls are TRBV21-1 and TRBJ1-2; TRBD1 is the table's D call, not checked against the DNA. TRBV21-1 is shown as a pseudogene. The CDR3 extends over 17 amino acids.

This clone was seen just once. The chain has TRBV3-1 (or the pseudogene TRBV3-2) and TRBJ2-2; perhaps TRBD2 as D (6 bases). The V and J ends lost 4 bases and 4 bases respectively, with 13 bases between them. CDR1 and CDR2 from the germline V gene are LGHDT and YNNKEL (reference sequence). The CDR3 runs 15 residues. CDR3 sequence: CASSPSSGFTGELFF. Here the CDR3 DNA reads TGTGCCAGCAGCCCTAGCAGCGGGTTCACCGGGGAGCTGTTTTTT.

Only one count was recorded for this clone. This chain links TRBV9 with TRBJ2-5; TRBD2 matches at 7 bases. V lost 0 bases and J lost 5; bases outside the gene matches: 10. The CDR3 sequence is 16 residues long. Germline CDR1 SGDLS, CDR2 YYNGEE. The CDR3 region is CASSVEGGRYGETQYF. The CDR3 DNA sequence: TGTGCCAGCAGCGTAGAGGGCGGGAGATATGGGGAGACCCAGTACTTC.

The chain is built from TRBV4-2 and TRBJ2-7; D tentatively reads TRBD1 or TRBD2 (5 bases each). The germline gives CDR1 LGHNA, CDR2 YNFKEQ. CDR3 size: 16 residues. V was trimmed by 4 bases and J by 6 bases, leaving 22 bases between them. CDR3 sequence: CASSPGFLGALPEQYF. Written as DNA, the CDR3 is TGTGCCAGCAGCCCGGGGTTCCTAGGGGCCCTGCCCGAGCAGTACTTC.

The J gene is TRBJ2-1, the V gene TRBV11-2, with 8 bases lining up with TRBD2. This CDR3 has 14 amino acids. V lost 2 bases to trimming and J lost 6 bases; unmatched junction nucleotides: 3. In germline, CDR1 is SGHAT, CDR2 FQNNGV. The CDR3 sequence: CASSLSGTSNEQFF. As DNA, the CDR3 is TGTGCCAGCAGCTTATCCGGGACTAGCAATGAGCAGTTCTTC.

This chain connects TRBV25-1 to TRBJ1-1; D is ambiguous. CDR1 and CDR2 (germline): MGHDK, SYGVNS. Trimming removed 0 bases from V and 8 bases from J, with 10 bases in between. CDR3 length: 13 amino acids. This CDR3 is CASSEYGEMEAFF. The CDR3 nucleotides read TGTGCCAGCAGTGAATACGGAGAAATGGAAGCTTTCTTT.

This chain links TRBV4-3 with TRBJ1-6, with D perhaps matching TRBD1 (6 bases). The V gene's germline CDR1 is LGHNA and CDR2 YSLEER. The CDR3 runs 16 residues. V lost 0 bases, J lost 2 bases, and 8 bases lay in between. CDR3 amino acids: CASSQDWTAYNSPLHF. CDR3 DNA: TGCGCCAGCAGCCAAGACTGGACAGCCTATAATTCACCCCTCCACTTT.

The rearrangement links TRBV5-1 to TRBJ2-2, with 10 positions matching TRBD2. Looked up from germline, CDR1 is SGHRS and CDR2 is YFSETQ. The CDR3 is 17 residues long. V was clipped by 4 bases and J by 0 bases; unmatched bases: 6. As DNA, the CDR3 is TGCGCCAGCAGCCCTGGGACTAGCGCCGCGAACACCGGGGAGCTGTTTTTT. This encodes CASSPGTSAANTGELFF.

The V gene is TRBV11-2, the J gene TRBJ2-5; a possible D gene is TRBD2 (5 bases). V shed 6 bases and J shed 6 bases, with 23 bases lying between them. Per germline, CDR1 SGHAT and CDR2 FQNNGV. This CDR3 contains 16 residues. This chain's CDR3 is CASRSLRVGTGKTQYF. The CDR3 DNA reads TGTGCCAGCAGGTCCTTACGTGTGGGCACCGGGAAGACCCAGTACTTC.

The chain recombines TRBV7-2 with TRBJ2-2; no clear D gene. Germline CDR1 SGHTA, CDR2 FQGNSA. This CDR3 has 15 amino acids. Trimming took 1 base from V and 0 from J, leaving 6 bases between them. As DNA, the CDR3 is TGTGCCAGCAGCTTAGGAGTGACGAACACCGGGGAGCTGTTTTTT. Residues: CASSLGVTNTGELFF.

The J gene is TRBJ1-2, the V gene TRBV5-1, with D hard to call. The CDR3 runs to 15 residues. The germline gives CDR1 SGHRS, CDR2 YFSETQ. V gave up 0 bases and J gave up 0 bases, with 9 bases separating them. CDR3 in amino acids: CASSLGDTTNYGYTF. The CDR3 nucleotides read TGCGCCAGCAGCTTGGGTGACACAACTAACTATGGCTACACCTTC.

The rearrangement uses TRBV4-1 and TRBJ1-5; no definite D call. Germline V gene lookup returns CDR1 MGHRA and CDR2 YSYEKL. The CDR3 is 15 amino acids. Trimming removed 0 bases at V and 6 bases at J, with 12 bases between. This CDR3 reads CASSQEVTAGQPQHF. The CDR3 coding sequence is TGCGCCAGCAGCCAAGAGGTTACAGCGGGTCAGCCCCAGCATTTT.

The rearrangement uses TRBV28 and TRBJ1-1; perhaps TRBD1 as D (5 bases). Germline CDR1 MDHEN, CDR2 SYDVKM. V shed 6 bases and J shed 0 bases, with 14 bases lying between them. This CDR3 contains 15 residues. CDR3 DNA: TGTGCCAGCAGGCATACCCAGGGATTGAACACTGAAGCTTTCTTT. Translation: CASRHTQGLNTEAFF.

In DNA form, the CDR3 reads TGTGCCAGCAGTTTTAAGGGTAAGGTCTATGGCTACACCTTC. This encodes CASSFKGKVYGYTF. V gene TRBV27 combines with J gene TRBJ1-2; D uncertain. CDR1 is MNHEY, CDR2 SMNVEV, per germline (reference sequence). Trimming removed 3 bases from V and 4 bases from J, with 12 bases in between. The CDR3 is 14 amino acids.

The chain joins TRBV18 to TRBJ1-1; D gene unclear. Per the germline V gene, CDR1 is KGHSH and CDR2 is LQKENI. The CDR3 totals 13 residues. V gave up 6 bases and J gave up 0 bases, with 8 bases separating them. The chain's CDR3 is CASSPDLNTEAFF. DNA for the CDR3: TGTGCCAGCTCGCCGGATCTGAACACTGAAGCTTTCTTT.

The genes are TRBV19 and TRBJ1-1; 7 nucleotides match TRBD1. CDR1 is LNHDA and CDR2 is SQIVND in the germline V gene (reference sequence). The V and J ends lost 4 bases and 3 bases, in that order; junction bases with no gene match: 11. The CDR3 runs to 16 residues. CDR3 amino acids: CASSTHRGQVDTEAFF. Here the CDR3 DNA reads TGTGCCAGTAGTACGCACCGCGGACAGGTCGACACTGAAGCTTTCTTT.

This chain connects TRBV28 to TRBJ2-2; D gene ambiguous. Germline V gene data show CDR1 as MDHEN and CDR2 as SYDVKM. Between the trimmed V and J ends, which lost 7 bases and 6 bases, there was a span of 9 bases. The CDR3 length is 12 residues. The CDR3 region is CASNGLPGELFF. Here the CDR3 DNA reads TGTGCCAGCAATGGCTTACCCGGGGAGCTGTTTTTT.

V and J are TRBV29-1 and TRBJ2-7; D might be TRBD1 (6 bases). The CDR3 totals 12 residues. Looked up from germline, CDR1 is SQVTM and CDR2 is ANQGSEA. Deletions cut 7 bases from V and 1 base from J, with 11 bases between. The CDR3: CSAATGSYEQYF. The CDR3 DNA is TGCAGCGCCGCGACAGGATCCTACGAGCAGTACTTC.

The CDR3 loop reads CASRGQGAIEDGYTF. In nucleotides, the CDR3 is TGTGCCAGCCGTGGACAGGGGGCGATTGAAGATGGCTACACCTTC. The chain carries TRBV28 and TRBJ1-2, with 11 bases identical to TRBD1. The V gene's germline CDR1 is MDHEN and CDR2 SYDVKM. The CDR3 loop spans 15 amino acids. The V segment lost 8 bases and the J segment 6 bases; nucleotides outside the gene matches: 11.

This clone occurred many times. The V and J genes are TRBV2 and TRBJ2-7; a weak D match, TRBD1 (5 bases). Between the trimmed V and J ends, which lost 3 bases and 5 bases, there was a span of 17 bases. Germline V CDR1 and CDR2: SNHLY, FYNNEI. The CDR3 extends over 15 amino acids. DNA of the CDR3: TGTGCCAGCAGTGACCCGGCCAGGGCACGGAACGAGCAGTACTTC. Translating it yields CASSDPARARNEQYF.

The rearrangement uses TRBV28 and TRBJ2-5, with D possibly matching TRBD2 (6 bases). The CDR3 is 17 residues long. Looked up from germline, CDR1 is MDHEN and CDR2 is SYDVKM. V was shortened by 2 bases and J by 5 bases, with 21 bases between the two germline ends. The CDR3 reads CASSLSLDGGNGETQYF. In DNA, the CDR3 is TGTGCCAGCAGTTTAAGTCTTGACGGCGGGAATGGGGAGACCCAGTACTTC.

The chain has TRBV21-1 and TRBJ2-2; the table names TRBD1, a call not compared with the DNA. TRBV21-1 represents a pseudogene. The CDR3 runs 18 residues. CDR3: CASSKGEGERTITGELFF. The CDR3 DNA follows: TGTGCCAGCAGCAAAGGAGAAGGGGAACGGACGATAACCGGGGAGCTGTTTTTT.

J is TRBJ2-7 and V is TRBV10-2, with D hard to call. The CDR3 has 11 amino acids. The germline V gene encodes CDR1 WSHSY and CDR2 SAAADI. V dropped 4 bases and J dropped 4 bases, with 5 bases sitting between them. The CDR3 nucleotides are TGCGCCAGCAGTGTTGGATACGAGCAGTACTTC. Its protein product is CASSVGYEQYF.

The rearrangement joins TRBV9 to TRBJ1-2, with D maybe TRBD1 (5 bases). The V gene's germline CDR1 is SGDLS and CDR2 YYNGEE. The CDR3 runs 14 residues. Trimming took off 3 bases at V and 8 bases at J, with 17 bases between the two ends. This CDR3 reads CASSELNSRDGYTF. In DNA form, the CDR3 reads TGTGCCAGCAGCGAGTTAAATTCGAGGGACGGCTACACCTTC.

This clone showed up just once. The chain combines TRBV27 with TRBJ2-2; D gene uncertain. Trimming pared 1 base from V and 1 base from J, leaving 4 bases between. The CDR3 spans 14 residues. CDR1 and CDR2 (germline): MNHEY, SMNVEV (reference sequence). The CDR3 DNA is TGTGCCAGCAGTTTATACGAGAACACCGGGGAGCTGTTTTTT. The encoded protein is CASSLYENTGELFF.

J is TRBJ2-2 and V is TRBV7-9; 9 positions match TRBD2. This CDR3 has 15 residues. V shed 3 bases, J shed 2 bases, and the junction held 1 base outside the gene matches. Germline V gene data show CDR1 as SEHNR and CDR2 as FQNEAQ (reference sequence). CDR3 loop: CASSLTSGNTGELFF. The CDR3 nucleotides read TGTGCCAGCAGCTTGACTAGCGGAAACACCGGGGAGCTGTTTTTT.

The genes are TRBV7-9 and TRBJ2-3; D call uncertain. The ends were cut back, 3 bases at V and 3 bases at J, with 1 base in the middle. Germline loops: CDR1 SEHNR, CDR2 FQNEAQ (reference sequence). The CDR3 spans 11 residues. Here the CDR3 DNA reads TGTGCCAGCAGCTTGACAGATACGCAGTATTTT. It encodes CASSLTDTQYF.

The V call is TRBV5-1, the J call TRBJ1-1; no reliable D call. Germline CDR1 is SGHRS and CDR2 is YFSETQ. Trimming stripped 2 bases from V and 0 bases from J, with 5 bases between. The CDR3 runs to 13 residues. The DNA of the CDR3 is TGCGCCAGCAGCTTTTACTTGAACACTGAAGCTTTCTTT. Amino acid sequence: CASSFYLNTEAFF.

The chain recombines TRBV5-1 with TRBJ1-1; D gene unclear. Germline loops: CDR1 SGHRS, CDR2 YFSETQ. V lost 4 bases, J lost 1 base, and 11 bases lay in between. The CDR3 sequence is 14 residues long. The CDR3 bases are TGCGCCAGCAGCACCGGAGCCCAGAACACTGAAGCTTTCTTT. Its protein is CASSTGAQNTEAFF.

This clone was seen a single time. J is TRBJ2-5 and V is TRBV9; D is ambiguous. With 2 bases removed from V and 0 bases from J, the gap between germline ends came to 11 bases. The CDR3 spans 15 residues. Germline CDR1 is SGDLS and CDR2 is YYNGEE. CDR3 amino acids: CASSVGPLYQETQYF. The CDR3 bases are TGTGCCAGCAGCGTCGGCCCTCTGTACCAAGAGACCCAGTACTTC.